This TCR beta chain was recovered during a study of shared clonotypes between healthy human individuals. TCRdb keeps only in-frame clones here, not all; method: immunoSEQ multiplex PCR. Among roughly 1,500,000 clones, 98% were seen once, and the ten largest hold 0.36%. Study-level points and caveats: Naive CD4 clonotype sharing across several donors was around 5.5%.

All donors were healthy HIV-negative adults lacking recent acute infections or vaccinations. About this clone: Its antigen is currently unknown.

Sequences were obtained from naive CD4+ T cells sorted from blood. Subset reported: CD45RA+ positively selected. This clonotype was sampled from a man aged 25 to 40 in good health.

CDR3: CAWSVLLPRGTF. DNA of the CDR3: TGTGCCTGGAGTGTTCTCTTGCCCCGCGGCACCTTC. The chain has TRBV30 and TRBJ1-2; no clear D gene. CDR1 and CDR2 (germline): GTSNPN, SVGIG (reference sequence). The CDR3 has 12 amino acids. Trimming took off 0 bases at V and 13 bases at J, with 15 bases between the two ends.